This T cell receptor beta chain appears in the sequencing data of a study of blood T cell repertoires in COVID-19. About the research overall: PBMCs, B-cell-depleted T cells, or T cells were the source of the cDNA or gDNA that made up the material.

Cohort allocation depended upon clinical history that participants reported. Two negative PCRs, clearance, or symptom resolution had been documented for recovered Cohort 3 donors. The CDR3 consists of 17 residues. Per the germline V gene, CDR1 is MGHRA and CDR2 is YSYEKL. V lost 1 base and J lost 6, with 19 bases in between. Under the authors' procedure: Cell counts per sample came from amplifying reference gene primers. Clones were read by immunoSEQ multiplex PCR, and TCRdb kept only the in-frame ones, dropping some. D and trimming come from the DNA, and the V and J calls and clone size come from that table. The sample shows hundreds of thousands of clones, 80% to 90% of them seen only once.

V and J are TRBV4-1 and TRBJ1-5; possible D gene TRBD1, 6 bases. The sequence was obtained from a young woman who had recovered from COVID-19. The sequenced sample consisted of PBMCs or T cells enriched from blood (not recorded which). CDR3 nucleotide sequence: TGCGCCAGCAGCCAAGCGGACAGCCTTGGGGATCGTCAGCCCCAGCATTTT. This encodes CASSQADSLGDRQPQHF.